This T cell receptor beta chain came from a study of cytomegalovirus exposure and HLA in healthy donors. Study-wide results and caveats: CMV antigen specificity of three CMV-associated chains was confirmed in vitro. In a later analysis, TCR association rates varied by HLA locus: DRB1 most, HLA-C fewest.

It was with 60 Vbeta and 13 Jbeta primers that the PCR ran. Profiled with immunoSEQ multiplex PCR; TCRdb holds only in-frame clones, not every one. The repertoire holds approximately 190,000 clones, with roughly 86% as singletons. Remarks on this clone: The target antigen is unknown.

The sequenced sample was PBMCs. The TCR originated in a man aged 40-55 years in good health and CMV-seropositive.

CDR3 residues: CASSSTRLGSYNEQFF. The DNA of the CDR3 is TGTGCCAGCAGTTCCACGAGACTAGGATCTTACAATGAGCAGTTCTTC. This chain joins TRBV6-5 and TRBJ2-1; tentatively, D is TRBD2 (6 bases). The V end was cut by 4 bases, the J end by 4 bases, with 17 bases between. The CDR3 is 16 amino acids. In germline, CDR1 is MNHEY, CDR2 SVGAGI.